This T cell receptor (beta chain) appears in the sequencing data of a study of pediatric ulcerative colitis (dated by TCRdb to the late 2010s). General notes on the study: Pancolitis was present in over 5 ulcerative colitis patients and left-sided colitis in two, and histology consistent with ulcerative colitis was found in all of these patients. From under ten newly diagnosed, treatment-naive pediatric ulcerative colitis patients and a few non-IBD control children, paired blood and rectal samples were collected. The Pediatric Ulcerative Colitis Activity Index classified a couple of patients as having mild disease, four as having moderate disease and three as having acute severe colitis. What the research found in general, with its limitations: Repertoires were derived from total lymphocyte DNA, so rare subsets such as regulatory T cells may have patterns not reflected. A couple of rectal CDR3 clonotypes were found in every ulcerative colitis patient but in no control. Compared with controls, ulcerative colitis patients showed significantly higher autologous blood-rectal clonal overlap, a finding that suggests increased T cell trafficking to inflamed tissue. Only a handful of individuals were included in the healthy control group, which was small. Controls, mild-moderate and acute severe colitis patients were separated by rectal repertoire features, and reduced rectal diversity due to clonal expansions was observed in acute severe colitis. For technical reasons, blood samples from a couple of patients gave substantially fewer templates, and these samples were excluded from the blood-rectal overlap analysis.

From cysteine to phenylalanine, the CDR3 is 16 amino acids long. Only the CDR3 DNA is retained, 48 bases long and in frame from the first base. After removal of 4 bases from V and 2 bases from J, the junction retains 3 bases not matched to a gene. Sequences SGHNT (CDR1) and YYREEE (CDR2) are obtained from the germline V gene (reference sequence). Ulcerative colitis patients had received no immunosuppressive medication before the diagnostic colonoscopy. A blood sample was obtained concurrently with the colonoscopy. The Wizard kit (Promega) was used to extract genomic DNA from the blood and intestinal samples. Through the immunoSEQ TRB Survey service, multiplex V and J primers were used to amplify rearranged CDR3 beta regions from genomic DNA. Survey-level sequencing depth of up to 500,000 reads per sample was used to keep depth equal across samples. Libraries were purified and pooled, and sequencing was performed on Illumina technology. As for the authors' bioinformatics: immunoSEQ online tools were used for productive clonality, sample overlap, pairwise scatters, CDR3 beta length, V/D/J gene usage and productiveness. Calculated diversity was defined as the number of unique rearrangements divided by total templates times 100, and Shannon and Simpson indices were additionally computed. For principal component analysis, Z-score normalized data were analyzed with the R prcomp function and the ggbiplot package. Morisita's index was used to measure clonal overlap between blood and rectum within each subject. TCRdb retrieved this table from immuneACCESS and kept in-frame rearrangements only. Not all clones are present; in checked studies, unresolved V genes account for under half, and no reason is known for the remainder. For V, J and clone size, that table is used; D and trimming come from the DNA. Counted in this sample were under 45,000 clones; less than 90% of them appeared once. Approximately 25% of the sample goes to the ten largest clones.

Regarding this clone: No cognate antigen has been identified for it. Base qualities are missing; no much larger clone stands one base away.

Sequencing was carried out using blood. The origin of this receptor is a girl between 10 and 17 years old with moderate ulcerative colitis. The V gene is TRBV5-4 and the J gene is TRBJ2-1; the central 13 bases match TRBD2. CDR3 region: CASSGTSGETYNEQFF. The nucleotide sequence is TGTGCCAGCAGCGGGACTAGCGGGGAGACCTACAATGAGCAGTTCTTC.